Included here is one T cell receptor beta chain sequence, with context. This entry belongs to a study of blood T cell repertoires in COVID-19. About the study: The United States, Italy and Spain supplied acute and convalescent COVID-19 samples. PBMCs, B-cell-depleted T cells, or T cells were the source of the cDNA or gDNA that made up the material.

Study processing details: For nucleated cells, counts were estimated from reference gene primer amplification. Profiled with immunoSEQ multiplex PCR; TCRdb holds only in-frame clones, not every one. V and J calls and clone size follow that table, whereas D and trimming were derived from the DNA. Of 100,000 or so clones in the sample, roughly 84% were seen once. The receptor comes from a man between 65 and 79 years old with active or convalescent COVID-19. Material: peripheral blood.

CDR3 DNA: TGTGCCAGCAGACTTGGGACAGGGGTCATGAACACTGAAGCTTTCTTT. Protein sequence: CASRLGTGVMNTEAFF. The rearrangement links TRBV2 to TRBJ1-1; 10 bases are shared with TRBD1. This CDR3 is built from 16 residues. Germline CDR1 SNHLY, CDR2 FYNNEI. V gave up 6 bases and J gave up 0 bases; unmatched junction bases: 7. The whole variable domain, filled in from reference TRBV2 and TRBJ1-1, reads EPEVTQTPSHQVTQMGQEVILRCVPISNHLYFYWYRQILGQKVEFLVSFYNNEISEKSEIFDDQFSVERPDGSNFTLKIRSTKLEDSAMYFCASRLGTGVMNTEAFFGQGTRLTVV.